Listed here are 10 T cell receptor beta chains from one sample, sequenced in a study of cytomegalovirus exposure and HLA in healthy donors. PCR amplification relied on 60 Vbeta primers (plus 13 Jbeta primers). Method: immunoSEQ multiplex PCR; TCRdb's copy keeps in-frame clones and lacks some. The sample includes about 150,000 clones, 70% of them seen just once. Input material: PBMCs. These receptors came from a woman aged 60-70 years in good health and CMV-seropositive.

This chain links TRBV2 with TRBJ1-2; TRBD1 matches at 11 bases. V shed 6 bases, J shed 7 bases, and the junction held 7 bases outside the gene matches. This CDR3 spans 14 amino acids. CDR1 and CDR2 from the germline V gene are SNHLY and FYNNEI. DNA for the CDR3: TGTGCCAGCAGCCCGGGACAGGGGGTTAGTGGCTACACCTTC. Protein product: CASSPGQGVSGYTF.

The chain carries TRBV28 and TRBJ2-7, with TRBD2 matching over 15 bases. This CDR3 has 19 amino acids. The V and J ends lost 5 bases and 2 bases, in that order; junction bases with no gene match: 13. Germline CDR1 and CDR2: MDHEN and SYDVKM. The CDR3 DNA is TGTGCCAGCAGTCCTAACCAGGGGACTAGCGGGAGGTTACCCTACGAGCAGTACTTC. Protein: CASSPNQGTSGRLPYEQYF.

The chain employs TRBV19 and TRBJ2-1; 8 nucleotides agree with TRBD1. Germline V lookup: CDR1 LNHDA, CDR2 SQIVND (reference sequence). V dropped 4 bases and J dropped 6; count of bases not matched to a gene: 5. CDR3 length: 14 amino acids. The CDR3, as DNA: TGTGCCAGTAGTACCCTTACAGGGGGCAATGAGCAGTTCTTC. Encoded protein: CASSTLTGGNEQFF.

The chain links TRBV6-5 to TRBJ1-1, with D uncertain. From germline, CDR1 is MNHEY and CDR2 SVGAGI. The CDR3 has 15 amino acids. V was cut by 6 bases and J by 0 bases, with 14 bases left in between. In DNA, the CDR3 is TGTGCCAGCAGCCAACTGGGGAGCATGAACACTGAAGCTTTCTTT. Residues: CASSQLGSMNTEAFF.

The rearrangement uses TRBV5-1 and TRBJ2-2; no definite D call. The CDR3 sequence is 15 residues long. Trimming cost V 0 bases and J 1 base, with 7 bases left between them. The germline CDR1 and CDR2 sequences are SGHRS and YFSETQ. The CDR3 bases are TGCGCCAGCAGCTTGGTGACTTTGAACACCGGGGAGCTGTTTTTT. Its protein is CASSLVTLNTGELFF.

This chain uses TRBV6-5 with TRBJ2-7, with 10 bases fitting TRBD1. After removal of 4 bases from V and 5 bases from J, the junction contained 5 bases not matched to a gene. The CDR3 covers 14 residues. Per germline, CDR1 MNHEY and CDR2 SVGAGI. The CDR3 region is CASSLGQGTNEQYF. Here the CDR3 DNA reads TGTGCCAGCAGTTTGGGACAGGGGACCAACGAGCAGTACTTC.

V and J are TRBV25-1 and TRBJ1-4, with TRBD1 matching 7 bases. V shed 7 bases, J shed 8 bases, and the junction held 16 bases outside the gene matches. In germline, CDR1 is MGHDK, CDR2 SYGVNS. The CDR3 runs to 16 residues. The CDR3 reads CASTRTGLGVEEKLFF. The CDR3 DNA reads TGTGCCAGCACCCGGACAGGCCTAGGGGTAGAGGAAAAACTGTTTTTT.

This chain connects TRBV29-1 to TRBJ2-6, with D possibly TRBD2 on 5 matching bases. The CDR3 covers 15 residues. From germline, CDR1 is SQVTM and CDR2 ANQGSEA. The V end lost 6 bases, the J end lost 3 bases, and 15 bases lay between the germline ends. The DNA for the CDR3 is TGCAGCGTACTAGGACCGGGTAGTGGGGCCAACGTCCTGACTTTC. It specifies CSVLGPGSGANVLTF.

The V and J genes are TRBV6-5 and TRBJ1-6; TRBD1 might be the D (5 bases). V gave up 2 bases and J gave up 5 bases, with 10 bases separating them. The germline V gene encodes CDR1 MNHEY and CDR2 SVGAGI. The CDR3 contains 15 residues. The chain's CDR3 is CASSYTGHHNSPLHF. CDR3 in DNA: TGTGCCAGCAGTTACACCGGACACCATAATTCACCCCTCCACTTT.

The chain couples TRBV10-1 to TRBJ2-2; a weak D match, TRBD2 (6 bases). V gave up 6 bases and J gave up 4 bases, with 12 bases separating them. This CDR3 is built from 14 residues. CDR1 is WNHNN, CDR2 SYGVQD, per germline (reference sequence). CDR3 DNA sequence: TGCGCCAGCAGGCCGGGACTTACCACCGGGGAGCTGTTTTTT. Translated: CASRPGLTTGELFF.